The 12 T cell receptor beta chains presented below share a single source sample, sequenced in a study of T-cell reconstitution after alpha-beta-depleted transplantation in children. The TCRbeta library incorporated unique molecular identifiers. Each CDR3 protein is one row after TCRdb ran MiXCR on the PCR reads. Of roughly 500,000 distinct CDR3 sequences in the sample, 15% to 20% were seen once. The material sequenced was PBMCs from the stem cell graft donor, taken from the stem cell graft. The receptors stem from a human donor who donated a stem cell graft to a child with acute lymphoblastic leukemia.

The V call is TRBV12-3 or TRBV12-4, the J call TRBJ2-3; maybe TRBD1 (5 bases). The ends were cut back, 6 bases at V and 2 bases at J, with 9 bases in the middle. CDR3 size: 13 residues. Written as DNA, the CDR3 is TGTGCCAGCAGCCGGACACTCACAGATACGCAGTATTTT. It codes for CASSRTLTDTQYF.

This rearrangement joins TRBV9 to TRBJ2-7; 10 bases map to TRBD2. Trimming cost V 0 bases and J 4 bases; bases outside gene matches: 7. This CDR3 has 16 amino acids. The germline V gene encodes CDR1 SGDLS and CDR2 YYNGEE. CDR3 in amino acids: CASSVASGGRGYEQYF. In DNA form, the CDR3 reads TGTGCCAGCAGCGTAGCTAGCGGGGGTAGGGGGTACGAGCAGTACTTC.

This clonotype was picked up many times. The V call is TRBV20-1, the J call TRBJ2-1; D perhaps matches TRBD2 (6 bases). V was cut by 1 base and J by 3 bases, with 16 bases left in between. Germline CDR1 reads DFQATT; CDR2 reads SNEGSKA (reference sequence). The CDR3 totals 16 residues. The CDR3 is CSARGRSSVYYNEQFF. CDR3 DNA: TGCAGTGCTAGAGGTCGGTCTAGCGTGTACTACAATGAGCAGTTCTTC.

The chain joins TRBV7-9 to TRBJ2-3, with TRBD2 as a possible D gene (6 bases). CDR1 is SEHNR and CDR2 is FQNEAQ in the germline V gene (reference sequence). The CDR3 length is 15 residues. Between the trimmed V and J ends, which lost 5 bases and 4 bases, there was a span of 16 bases. The DNA of the CDR3 is TGTGCCAGCAGCCCCGGGACTGTGGAACCAGATACGCAGTATTTT. Translated, it gives CASSPGTVEPDTQYF.

This clonotype has ten or more counts. The chain uses TRBV6-5 and TRBJ1-5; the D is unclear. The CDR3 is made up of 13 amino acids. V gave up 0 bases and J gave up 5 bases, with 5 bases separating them. Germline V gives CDR1 MNHEY, CDR2 SVGAGI. The CDR3 nucleotides are TGTGCCAGCAGTTACTCGACCGATCAGCCCCAGCATTTT. It translates to CASSYSTDQPQHF.

The J gene is TRBJ2-7, the V gene TRBV10-3; 7 nucleotides line up with TRBD2. CDR3 length equals 14 residues. The V and J ends lost 5 bases and 5 bases, in that order; junction bases with no gene match: 9. Looked up from germline, CDR1 is ENHRY and CDR2 is SYGVKD. The CDR3 loop is CAISSSGKINEQYF. In DNA form, the CDR3 reads TGTGCCATCAGTTCCAGCGGGAAGATCAACGAGCAGTACTTC.

This clonotype was seen more than once but under ten times. J is TRBJ2-1 and V is TRBV12-3 or TRBV12-4; TRBD2 aligns across 16 bases. V shed 2 bases, J shed 4 bases, and the junction held 5 bases outside the gene matches. The CDR3 is 18 amino acids. The CDR3 bases are TGTGCCAGCAGTTTAATGGGACTAGCGGGAGGGATATACAATGAGCAGTTCTTC. It is translated as CASSLMGLAGGIYNEQFF.

The CDR3 DNA reads TGCGCCAGCAGCTTGGGAAAGTTTATCTACGAGCAGTACTTC. Translating it yields CASSLGKFIYEQYF. The chain couples TRBV5-1 to TRBJ2-7; D unclear. Germline V gives CDR1 SGHRS, CDR2 YFSETQ. The CDR3 sequence is 14 residues long. The V and J ends lost 0 bases and 3 bases respectively, with 10 bases between them.

The chain recombines TRBV2 with TRBJ1-1; tentative D call: TRBD1 (6 bases). The CDR3 is 13 amino acids. Germline values: CDR1 SNHLY, CDR2 FYNNEI. With 4 bases removed from V and 4 bases from J, the gap between germline ends came to 10 bases. CDR3 amino acids: CASSGQEITEAFF. In nucleotides, the CDR3 is TGTGCCAGCAGTGGACAGGAGATCACTGAAGCTTTCTTT.

The chain joins TRBV10-3 to TRBJ2-3; D may be TRBD1 (5 bases). Trimming stripped 3 bases from V and 6 bases from J, with 16 bases between. There are 15 residues in the CDR3. CDR1 is ENHRY and CDR2 is SYGVKD in the germline V gene. The CDR3, as DNA: TGTGCCATCAGTGAAAACAGGAGAAGAGCGGATACGCAGTATTTT. Translating it yields CAISENRRRADTQYF.

The genes are TRBV7-2 and TRBJ2-3; 11 nucleotides match TRBD2. Trimming at V came to 6 bases and at J to 6 bases, leaving 2 bases not matched to a gene. The CDR3 has 13 residues. In germline, CDR1 is SGHTA, CDR2 FQGNSA. In nucleotides, the CDR3 is TGTGCCAGCAGTTGGACTAGCGGGGATACGCAGTATTTT. It translates to CASSWTSGDTQYF.

The genes are TRBV6-5 and TRBJ2-1; TRBD1 might be the D (6 bases). The CDR3 has 14 residues. Germline V gene data show CDR1 as MNHEY and CDR2 as SVGAGI. The V gene lost 0 bases and the J gene lost 7 bases, with 10 bases spanning the gap. The CDR3 DNA sequence: TGTGCCAGCAGTTACTCCCCAGGGGCGAATGAGCAGTTCTTC. Translated, it gives CASSYSPGANEQFF.